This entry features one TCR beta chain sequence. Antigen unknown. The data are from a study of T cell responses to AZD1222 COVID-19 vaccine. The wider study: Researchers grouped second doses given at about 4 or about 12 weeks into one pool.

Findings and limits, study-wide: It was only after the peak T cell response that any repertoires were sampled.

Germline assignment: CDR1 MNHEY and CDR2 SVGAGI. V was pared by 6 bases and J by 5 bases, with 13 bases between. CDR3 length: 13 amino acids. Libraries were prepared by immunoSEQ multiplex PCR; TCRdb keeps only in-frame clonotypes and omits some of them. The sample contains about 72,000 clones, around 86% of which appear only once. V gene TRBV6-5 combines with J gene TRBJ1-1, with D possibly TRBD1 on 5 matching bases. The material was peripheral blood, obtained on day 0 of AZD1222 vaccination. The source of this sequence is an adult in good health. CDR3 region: CASSRSGVTEAFF. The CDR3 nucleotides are TGTGCCAGCAGCCGATCGGGGGTAACTGAAGCTTTCTTT.